This T cell receptor (beta chain) emerged from a study of identical twins. Using its own MiXCR run on the 5' RACE reads, TCRdb lists one record per CDR3 protein. The repertoire consists of 200,000 to 250,000 distinct CDR3 sequences, with approximately 7% occurring once and the leading ten covering roughly 3.9%. In the case of this clonotype: Its matching antigen is unknown.

The V end lost 8 bases, the J end lost 3 bases, and 20 bases lay between the germline ends. The CDR3 is made up of 16 amino acids. The germline V gene has CDR1 SNHLY and CDR2 FYNNEI. Study-level results: For out-of-frame alpha sequences shared by twins, low generation probability was in excess.

The data also belong to a second study, concerning yellow fever vaccine responses in identical twins.

The source is a woman younger than 30 in good health. The sample was memory (CD45RO+) T cells sorted from blood. V and J are TRBV2 and TRBJ2-1; D could derive from TRBD1 or TRBD2 (5 bases each). CDR3 region: CASAKTGTRDYNEQFF. The CDR3 nucleotides are TGTGCCAGCGCCAAGACCGGGACCCGGGACTACAATGAGCAGTTCTTC.